This is a list of T cell receptor beta chains from one sample in a study of CD8 T cells in cerebrospinal fluid in Alzheimer's disease. TCRdb derives one entry per CDR3 protein from the 10x single-cell sequencing reads, leaving out DNA. The sample has 950 to 1,500 distinct CDR3 sequences, and its top ten clones hold under 8.5%. Sequences were obtained from cerebrospinal fluid. The receptors here all came from a human donor with Alzheimer's disease. CDR3s include the opening cysteine and the closing phenylalanine or tryptophan. Fields, in order: V gene, J gene, clone size, CDR3 protein. The size field reads once, few or many counts, or a class when the clone is expanded.

TRBV20-1	TRBJ2-7	medium-sized	CSARGRNAGTGGREQYF
TRBV12-3/TRBV12-4	TRBJ1-2	medium-sized	CASSIGTGGHGYTF
TRBV12-3/TRBV12-4	TRBJ1-2	medium-sized	CASRGQSYGYTF
TRBV27	TRBJ1-5	medium-sized	CASSQVALSNQPQHF
TRBV27	TRBJ2-1	medium-sized	CASSLFSSGSGGEQFF
TRBV28	TRBJ1-2	medium-sized	CASSLSGGTDGYTF
TRBV7-2	TRBJ2-7	large	CASSEPGRTSSYEQYF
TRBV7-2	TRBJ2-1	large	CASSLYRSDEQFF
TRBV15	TRBJ2-5	medium-sized	CATSRDLVEETQYF
TRBV11-2	TRBJ2-7	medium-sized	CASRRQGSNYEQYF
TRBV5-1	TRBJ2-3	large	CASSNLGSTDTQYF
TRBV14	TRBJ1-6	medium-sized	CASSPQGSGASPLHF